A selection of T cell receptor beta chains follows, all from one sample in a study of blood T cell repertoires in COVID-19. Clones were read by immunoSEQ multiplex PCR, and TCRdb kept only the in-frame ones, dropping some. The table shows 330,000 or so clones, with roughly 90% occurring only once. The material sequenced was PBMCs or T cells enriched from blood (not recorded which). All receptors come from a woman aged 25 to 39 who had been exposed to COVID-19. Both conserved end residues are part of each CDR3. Each record gives: D gene, J gene, clone size, V gene, CDR3 protein, CDR3 DNA. The D gene is left open where the match is weak. A row's size may be missing; if present it is once, few, many or a size class.

TRBD2 | TRBJ2-3 | NA | TRBV28 | CASSFPGLATADTQYF | TGTGCCAGCAGTTTCCCGGGACTAGCGACGGCAGATACGCAGTATTTT
NA | TRBJ2-1 | NA | TRBV30 | CRDSESYNEQFF | TGCCGGGACTCAGAATCCTACAATGAGCAGTTCTTC
TRBD2 | TRBJ2-3 | NA | TRBV2 | CASSGSGSEVWLTDTQYF | TGTGCCAGCAGCGGTAGCGGGAGCGAGGTGTGGCTCACAGATACGCAGTATTTT
TRBD2 | TRBJ2-7 | NA | TRBV27 | CASSFETSGTYEQYF | TGTGCCAGCAGTTTTGAGACTAGCGGGACCTACGAGCAGTACTTC
NA | TRBJ1-1 | NA | TRBV27 | CASSRPNTEAFF | TGTGCCAGCAGTCGTCCGAACACTGAAGCTTTCTTT
NA | TRBJ1-4 | once | TRBV28 | CASSVAGGERKLFF | TGTGCCAGCAGTGTAGCCGGGGGGGAGAGGAAACTGTTTTTT
TRBD2 | TRBJ2-3 | NA | TRBV19 | CASSISGRAGDTQYF | TGTGCCAGTAGTATAAGCGGGAGGGCGGGGGATACGCAGTATTTT
NA | TRBJ1-5 | few | TRBV2 | CASSEAYSPDKAQHF | TGTGCCAGCAGTGAAGCGTACAGCCCCGATAAAGCCCAGCATTTT
NA | TRBJ2-7 | NA | TRBV9 | CASSPAGRLDEQYF | TGTGCCAGCAGCCCGGCCGGGAGACTCGACGAGCAGTACTTC
TRBD2 | TRBJ2-7 | NA | TRBV2 | CASTRTSGLAGGEQYF | TGTGCCAGCACCAGAACCTCGGGACTAGCGGGAGGCGAGCAGTACTTC
TRBD2 | TRBJ2-1 | NA | TRBV24-1 | CATSYGLAEPNEQFF | TGTGCCACCAGTTATGGACTAGCGGAACCCAATGAGCAGTTCTTC
NA | TRBJ1-4 | NA | TRBV29-1 | CSVGRQGEKLFF | TGCAGCGTTGGAAGGCAGGGTGAAAAACTGTTTTTT
TRBD2 | TRBJ2-1 | NA | TRBV3-1/TRBV3-2 | CASSRPWRERGNEQFF | TGTGCCAGCAGCCGCCCTTGGCGGGAGAGGGGCAATGAGCAGTTCTTC
NA | TRBJ2-3 | NA | TRBV28 | CATTLANISPDTQYF | TGTGCCACCACCTTGGCGAACATTAGCCCAGATACGCAGTATTTT
NA | TRBJ1-2 | NA | TRBV6-5 | CASTGHNLYGYTF | TGTGCCAGCACGGGACATAATCTCTATGGCTACACCTTC